The TCR beta chain under discussion was sequenced for a study of PD-1 and CTLA-4 blockade in melanoma. Germline V gene sequence: CDR1 SGDLS, CDR2 YYNGEE. V was pared by 0 bases and J by 0 bases, with 5 bases of the junction left unmatched. The CDR3 contains 16 residues. Method: immunoSEQ multiplex PCR; TCRdb's copy keeps in-frame clones and lacks some. Among roughly 30,000 clones listed, 85% to 95% were seen once. The rearrangement joins TRBV9 to TRBJ2-5, with TRBD1 matching over 7 bases. The TCR originated in a human donor with melanoma. Specimen: CD8+ T cells from peripheral blood, collected from a patient given anti-PD-1 treatment. In nucleotides, the CDR3 is TGTGCCAGCAGCGTAGGACAGGGCAGGGACCAAGAGACCCAGTACTTC. Amino acid sequence: CASSVGQGRDQETQYF.